These 21 T cell receptor beta chains were all obtained from the same sample, sequenced in a study of graft-versus-host responses after intestinal transplantation. Intraepithelial lymphocytes and lamina propria lymphocytes were released through processing of graft tissue. Assay used: immunoSEQ multiplex PCR; TCRdb lists only in-frame clones, some missing. The data show more than 50,000 clones, about nine tenths seen once. Sequences were derived from ileum tissue, sampled 350 to 400 days after transplant. The source of these receptors is a human patient who received an intestinal transplant, so some T cells may come from the graft donor.

The chain joins TRBV28 to TRBJ2-5; TRBD2 matches at 9 bases. Per the germline V gene, CDR1 is MDHEN and CDR2 is SYDVKM. V lost 3 bases and J lost 11; bases outside the gene matches: 19. The CDR3 runs to 17 residues. The chain's CDR3 is CASSFQSGRSFPREQYF. CDR3 nucleotide sequence: TGTGCCAGCAGTTTTCAGAGCGGGAGGTCCTTTCCACGAGAGCAGTACTTC.

This clone has just one count. The rearrangement uses TRBV12-5 and TRBJ2-5; D possibly corresponds to TRBD1 (5 bases). V was pared by 1 base and J by 0 bases, with 6 bases between. The CDR3 has 14 residues. The germline CDR1 and CDR2 sequences are LGHNT and FRNRAP. The CDR3 region is CASGLGQYQETQYF. The DNA of the CDR3 is TGTGCTAGTGGTTTGGGACAGTACCAAGAGACCCAGTACTTC.

The chain employs TRBV2 and TRBJ2-1, with 7 nucleotides matching TRBD1. With 6 bases clipped from V and 8 bases from J, the junction kept 16 bases outside the gene matches. Germline CDR1 and CDR2: SNHLY and FYNNEI. This CDR3 has 16 residues. The DNA of the CDR3 is TGTGCCAGCAGCCCTAAAGGGACAGTCAGGGCTCATGAGCAGTTCTTC. Translated, it gives CASSPKGTVRAHEQFF.

This clone came up a few times. The J gene is TRBJ2-7, the V gene TRBV19; 11 nucleotides agree with TRBD1. Germline values: CDR1 LNHDA, CDR2 SQIVND (reference sequence). The CDR3 covers 14 residues. V gave up 7 bases and J gave up 4 bases; unmatched junction bases: 6. CDR3 residues: CASTPGQGAYEQYF. CDR3 DNA: TGTGCCAGTACCCCAGGACAGGGGGCATACGAGCAGTACTTC.

The rearrangement joins TRBV15 to TRBJ2-6; 11 bases map to TRBD2. The V gene's germline CDR1 is LNHNV and CDR2 YYDKDF (reference sequence). With V trimmed by 2 bases and J by 2 bases, 11 bases remained unmatched. This CDR3 is 20 amino acids long. DNA for the CDR3: TGTGCCACCAGCAGAATCGGTCTAGCGGGAGGTAGGGCTGGGGCCAACGTCCTGACTTTC. It specifies CATSRIGLAGGRAGANVLTF.

CDR3 coding DNA: TGTGCCAGCAGTTTATGGTTAGAGCAGTTCTTC. Protein sequence: CASSLWLEQFF. This chain connects TRBV28 to TRBJ2-1; no firm D call. Looked up from germline, CDR1 is MDHEN and CDR2 is SYDVKM. The CDR3 has 11 amino acids. V was cut by 0 bases and J by 10 bases, with 4 bases left in between. The full variable domain, completed using reference TRBV28 and TRBJ2-1, is DVKVTQSSRYLVKRTGEKVFLECVQDMDHENMFWYRQDPGLGLRLIYFSYDVKMKEKGDIPEGYSVSREKKERFSLILESASTNQTSMYLCASSLWLEQFFGPGTRLTVL.

This clone was detected only a few times. J is TRBJ2-4 and V is TRBV15, with 13 bases fitting TRBD2. V was clipped by 4 bases and J by 7 bases; unmatched bases: 4. Germline CDR1 LNHNV, CDR2 YYDKDF (reference sequence). The CDR3 loop spans 15 amino acids. The CDR3 reads CATSIGLAGANIQYF. CDR3 sequence (DNA): TGTGCCACCAGCATTGGACTAGCGGGAGCCAACATTCAGTACTTC.

The V call is TRBV5-5, the J call TRBJ2-1; D call uncertain. Trimming cost V 0 bases and J 0 bases, with 7 bases left between them. Germline loops: CDR1 SGHKS, CDR2 YYEKEE (reference sequence). The CDR3 spans 15 residues. In nucleotides, the CDR3 is TGTGCCAGCAGCTTGGGGCCCCTCTCCTACAATGAGCAGTTCTTC. Translation: CASSLGPLSYNEQFF. The whole variable domain, filled in from reference TRBV5-5 and TRBJ2-1, reads DAGVTQSPTHLIKTRGQQVTLRCSPISGHKSVSWYQQVLGQGPQFIFQYYEKEERGRGNFPDRFSARQFPNYSSELNVNALLLGDSALYLCASSLGPLSYNEQFFGPGTRLTVL.

This chain joins TRBV15 and TRBJ1-3; 7 bases are a match to TRBD1. Germline trimming cut 2 bases from V and 4 bases from J; bases unmatched to any gene: 8. CDR1 is LNHNV and CDR2 is YYDKDF in the germline V gene (reference sequence). This CDR3 comprises 16 residues. CDR3 nucleotide sequence: TGTGCCACCAGCAGACCGAGAGGGGGCTTAGGAAACACCATATATTTT. Amino acid sequence: CATSRPRGGLGNTIYF.

The chain couples TRBV6-5 to TRBJ1-3; tentative D call: TRBD1 (5 bases). The CDR3 length is 15 residues. Germline-derived CDR1 and CDR2 are MNHEY and SVGAGI. The germline V and J ends were trimmed by 2 bases and 0 bases, with 8 bases remaining between them. CDR3 sequence: CASSYRGYSGNTIYF. The CDR3 nucleotides read TGTGCCAGCAGTTACCGGGGGTACTCTGGAAACACCATATATTTT.

The J gene is TRBJ1-1, the V gene TRBV4-1; D gene uncertain. Trimming took 1 base from V and 4 from J, leaving 13 bases between them. Germline loops: CDR1 MGHRA, CDR2 YSYEKL. This CDR3 region has 15 residues. The CDR3 loop reads CASSQVHSLATEAFF. CDR3 in DNA: TGCGCCAGCAGCCAAGTCCACAGCCTGGCCACTGAAGCTTTCTTT.

The V gene is TRBV28, the J gene TRBJ2-1; no clear D gene. The germline CDR1 and CDR2 sequences are MDHEN and SYDVKM. The CDR3 runs 15 residues. V was shortened by 3 bases and J by 3 bases, with 12 bases between the two germline ends. This chain's CDR3 is CASSFDPSYYNEQFF. The CDR3 DNA is TGTGCCAGCAGTTTTGACCCGAGCTACTACAATGAGCAGTTCTTC. Supplemented by reference TRBV28 and TRBJ2-1, the full variable domain reads DVKVTQSSRYLVKRTGEKVFLECVQDMDHENMFWYRQDPGLGLRLIYFSYDVKMKEKGDIPEGYSVSREKKERFSLILESASTNQTSMYLCASSFDPSYYNEQFFGPGTRLTVL.

The CDR3 DNA sequence: TGTGCCAGCATCGGGACTAGCGGGGGGAGCTCCTACAATGAGCAGTTCTTC. Protein: CASIGTSGGSSYNEQFF. The V call is TRBV5-4, the J call TRBJ2-1; TRBD2 aligns across 15 bases. CDR3 length: 17 residues. Trimming removed 6 bases from V and 0 bases from J; junction bases left unmatched: 4. The germline CDR1 and CDR2 sequences are SGHNT and YYREEE (reference sequence).

The V call is TRBV7-2, the J call TRBJ2-1; D possibly matches TRBD1 or TRBD2 (5 bases each). V lost 6 bases to trimming and J lost 2 bases, with 17 bases between them. The CDR3 loop spans 16 amino acids. The germline gives CDR1 SGHTA, CDR2 FQGNSA. The CDR3 here is CASSPTGTQAYNEQFF. CDR3 nucleotide sequence: TGTGCCAGCAGTCCGACCGGGACGCAGGCCTACAATGAGCAGTTCTTC.

This chain uses TRBV5-6 with TRBJ2-4; D might be TRBD1 or TRBD2, each matching 5 bases. The V and J ends lost 2 bases and 3 bases respectively, with 15 bases between them. This CDR3 has 16 residues. From germline, CDR1 is SGHDT and CDR2 YYEEEE. The CDR3 reads CASSFVGGTRKNIQYF. The CDR3 DNA reads TGTGCCAGCAGCTTTGTAGGTGGGACCCGCAAAAACATTCAGTACTTC.

This chain links TRBV9 with TRBJ1-2, with D maybe TRBD1 (5 bases). Germline V gene data show CDR1 as SGDLS and CDR2 as YYNGEE. V was cut by 3 bases and J by 6 bases, with 12 bases left in between. The CDR3 sequence is 13 residues long. CDR3 coding DNA: TGTGCCAGCAGCGACACCGGGACCCATGGCTACACCTTC. Protein sequence: CASSDTGTHGYTF.

V usage is TRBV5-3 and J usage is TRBJ2-2; D is possibly TRBD1 (6 bases). TRBV5-3 is noted as an ORF with a role that remains uncertain. V dropped 5 bases and J dropped 7 bases, with 15 bases sitting between them. The CDR3 is 14 residues long. Here the CDR3 DNA reads TGTGCCAGAAGTACGGGACCGGGACACGGGGAGCTGTTTTTT. Protein product: CARSTGPGHGELFF.

The chain combines TRBV10-2 with TRBJ1-1; 12 bases are a match to TRBD1. This CDR3 has 19 amino acids. Looked up from germline, CDR1 is WSHSY and CDR2 is SAAADI. V gave up 10 bases and J gave up 5 bases; unmatched junction bases: 23. The CDR3 here is CATPWDRGRFDGPVTEAFF. DNA of the CDR3: TGCGCCACCCCTTGGGACAGGGGGCGGTTCGACGGTCCGGTTACTGAAGCTTTCTTT.

V usage is TRBV7-9 and J usage is TRBJ1-5; D uncertain. V lost 9 bases and J lost 0, with 21 bases in between. The CDR3 loop spans 17 amino acids. Germline V CDR1 and CDR2: SEHNR, FQNEAQ (reference sequence). DNA of the CDR3: TGTGCCAGACCCCCTAGTGGTGGGCACAATAGCAATCAGCCCCAGCATTTT. Protein product: CARPPSGGHNSNQPQHF.

This clone has more than one count but fewer than ten. This chain joins TRBV6-5 and TRBJ1-4; D not resolved. The germline V and J ends were trimmed by 0 bases and 5 bases, with 10 bases remaining between them. Germline V lookup: CDR1 MNHEY, CDR2 SVGAGI. CDR3 length equals 15 residues. The CDR3 is CASSYSGMVNEKLFF. The CDR3 DNA sequence: TGTGCCAGCAGTTACTCAGGGATGGTGAATGAAAAACTGTTTTTT.

The rearrangement links TRBV29-1 to TRBJ2-5, with D unclear. The CDR3 is made up of 12 amino acids. Looked up from germline, CDR1 is SQVTM and CDR2 is ANQGSEA. Trimming pared 5 bases from V and 3 bases from J, leaving 10 bases between. The CDR3 reads CSVFATKETQYF. The CDR3 nucleotides read TGCAGCGTTTTTGCCACTAAAGAGACCCAGTACTTC.